This TCR beta chain stems from a study of metastatic and nonmetastatic thyroid tumors. Looking at the study overall: Repertoires were compared across blood and tumor or nodule tissue from malignant and benign thyroid patients. Study results and limitations: TCR beta diversity was reportedly significantly higher in malignant thyroid tumors than benign nodules, in blood and tumor.

Before thyroid surgery, none of the patients had received any treatment. Per the original data handling: A distant-metastasis classifier for papillary thyroid cancer was built using CDR3 differences across clinicopathological groups. Via MiXCR, TCRdb re-called the PCR reads. The V and J calls and clone size come from TCRdb's table, not from the authors' own analysis. Of some 32,000 clones detected, around a fifth appear once; the ten largest clones hold about 7.8%. Notes on this clone: Its specificity is not known.

Germline loops: CDR1 SGHAT, CDR2 FQNNGV. The CDR3 is 12 residues long. V was trimmed by 6 bases and J by 0 bases, leaving 5 bases between them. The gene calls are TRBV11-2 and TRBJ1-1; D unclear. The specimen sequenced was blood. This receptor was taken from a female donor with papillary thyroid cancer or a benign thyroid nodule (not recorded which). Some clones in this sample may be carry-over from other donors' samples. The CDR3 spells CASRGLNTEAFF. CDR3 coding DNA: TGTGCCAGCAGGGGCCTGAACACTGAAGCTTTCTTT.